This T cell receptor beta chain was identified during a study of blood T cell repertoires in COVID-19. Study context: Samples came from the United States, Italy and Spain, spanning acute and convalescent COVID-19. T cells, B-cell-depleted T cells, or PBMCs provided the cDNA or gDNA that served as material.

Trimming cost V 0 bases and J 5 bases, with 9 bases left between them. CDR1 SGHTA and CDR2 FQGNSA come from the germline V gene. This CDR3 has 14 amino acids. How the authors handled the data: Amplified reference gene primers provided the basis for estimating nucleated cell counts. Method: immunoSEQ multiplex PCR; TCRdb's copy keeps in-frame clones and lacks some. V, J and clone size are those of that table, while D and trimming were read from the DNA. The table shows about 230,000 clones, with 88% occurring only once. The chain carries TRBV7-2 and TRBJ2-3; TRBD2 is a possible D gene (6 bases). Sequenced input: peripheral blood. This clonotype was sampled from a woman aged 60-75 years with acute or convalescent COVID-19. The CDR3 reads CASSLALGGDTQYF. CDR3 bases: TGTGCCAGCAGCTTAGCGCTGGGGGGAGATACGCAGTATTTT.